The entry below describes one T cell receptor beta chain. Antigen: not known. Generated by immunoSEQ multiplex PCR, the TCRdb table keeps only in-frame clones and is missing some. The sample shows roughly 190,000 clones, approximately 91% of them seen only once. The data derive from a study of T cell responses to AZD1222 COVID-19 vaccine. Study-wide points: Baseline seropositivity occurred in only a handful of AZD1222 recipients. White British ancestry dominated among donors, who included more females, and clonal diversity was possibly underestimated. A reported finding is that nearly half of spike-specific TCRs target unmutated variant regions.

The CDR3 runs to 17 residues. The germline V gene encodes CDR1 SEHNR and CDR2 FQNEAQ (reference sequence). V trimming: 4 bases; J trimming: 5 bases; junction bases outside the gene matches: 12. The TCR was taken from an adult who received the AZD1222 COVID-19 vaccine. The sample here was peripheral blood, taken 28 days after the second AZD1222 dose. V usage is TRBV7-9 and J usage is TRBJ2-3; 10 bases map to TRBD2. CDR3 sequence (DNA): TGTGCCAGCAGCTCCACCGAACTAGCGGGGCCTGTAGATACGCAGTATTTT. This sequence encodes CASSSTELAGPVDTQYF.